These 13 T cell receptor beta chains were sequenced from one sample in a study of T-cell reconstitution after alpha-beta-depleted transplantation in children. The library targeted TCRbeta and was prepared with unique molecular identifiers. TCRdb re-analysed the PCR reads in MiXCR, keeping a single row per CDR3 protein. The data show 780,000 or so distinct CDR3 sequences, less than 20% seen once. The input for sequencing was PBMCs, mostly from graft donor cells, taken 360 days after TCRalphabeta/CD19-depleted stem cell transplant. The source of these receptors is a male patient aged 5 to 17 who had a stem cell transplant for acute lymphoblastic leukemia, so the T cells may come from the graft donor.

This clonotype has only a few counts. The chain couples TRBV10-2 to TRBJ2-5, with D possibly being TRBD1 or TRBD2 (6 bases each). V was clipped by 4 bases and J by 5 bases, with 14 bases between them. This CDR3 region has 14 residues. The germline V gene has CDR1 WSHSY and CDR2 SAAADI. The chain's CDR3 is CASSVEIGGETQYF. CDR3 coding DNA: TGCGCCAGCAGTGTGGAAATAGGGGGGGAGACCCAGTACTTC.

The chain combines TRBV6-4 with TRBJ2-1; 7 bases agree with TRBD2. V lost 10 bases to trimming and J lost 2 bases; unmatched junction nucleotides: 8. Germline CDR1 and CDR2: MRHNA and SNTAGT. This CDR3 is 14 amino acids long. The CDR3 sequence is CATASGRAYNEQFF. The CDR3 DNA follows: TGTGCCACCGCTAGCGGAAGAGCCTACAATGAGCAGTTCTTC.

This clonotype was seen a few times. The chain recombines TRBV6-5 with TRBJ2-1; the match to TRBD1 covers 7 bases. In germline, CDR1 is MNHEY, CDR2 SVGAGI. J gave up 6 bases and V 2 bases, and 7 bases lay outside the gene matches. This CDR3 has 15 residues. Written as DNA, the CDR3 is TGTGCCAGCAGTTACAGGAACAGGGGATTCAATGAGCAGTTCTTC. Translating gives CASSYRNRGFNEQFF.

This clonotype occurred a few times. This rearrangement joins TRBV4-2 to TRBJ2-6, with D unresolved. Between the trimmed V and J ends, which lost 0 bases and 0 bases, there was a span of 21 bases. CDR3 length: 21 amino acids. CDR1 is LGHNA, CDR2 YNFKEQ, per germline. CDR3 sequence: CASSQESVGQALFSGANVLTF. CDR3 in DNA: TGTGCCAGCAGCCAAGAAAGCGTTGGGCAGGCGTTATTCTCTGGGGCCAACGTCCTGACTTTC.

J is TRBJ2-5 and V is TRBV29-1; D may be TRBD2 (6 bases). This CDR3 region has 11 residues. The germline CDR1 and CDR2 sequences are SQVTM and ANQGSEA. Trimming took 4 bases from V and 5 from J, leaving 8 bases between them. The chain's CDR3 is CSVGLAETQYF. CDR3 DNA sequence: TGCAGCGTTGGGCTAGCGGAGACCCAGTACTTC.

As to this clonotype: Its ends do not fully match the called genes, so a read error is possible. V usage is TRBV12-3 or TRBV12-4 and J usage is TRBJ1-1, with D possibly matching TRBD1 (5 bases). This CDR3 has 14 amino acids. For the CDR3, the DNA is TGTGCCAGCAGTTTTGTCCGGGGGTACACTGAAGCTCTCTTT. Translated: CASSFVRGYTEALF.

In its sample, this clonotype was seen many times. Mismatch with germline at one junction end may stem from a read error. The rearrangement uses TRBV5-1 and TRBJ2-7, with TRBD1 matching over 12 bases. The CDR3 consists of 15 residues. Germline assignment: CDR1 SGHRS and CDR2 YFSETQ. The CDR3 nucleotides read TGTGCCAGCAGCTTGGGACAGGGGGCTTTCTACGAGCAGTACTTC. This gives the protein CASSLGQGAFYEQYF.

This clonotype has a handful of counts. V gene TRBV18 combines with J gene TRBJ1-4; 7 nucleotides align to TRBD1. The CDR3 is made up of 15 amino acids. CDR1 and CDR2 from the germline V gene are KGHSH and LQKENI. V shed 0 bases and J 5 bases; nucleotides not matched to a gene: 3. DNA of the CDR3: TGTGCCAGCTCACCACCCTCCAGGGGGAATGAAAAACTGTTTTTT. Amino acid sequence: CASSPPSRGNEKLFF.

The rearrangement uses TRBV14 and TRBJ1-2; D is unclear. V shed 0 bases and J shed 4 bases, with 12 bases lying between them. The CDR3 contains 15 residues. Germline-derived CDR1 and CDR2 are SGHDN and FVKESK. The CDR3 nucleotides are TGTGCCAGCAGCCAAGATCGGAAAGGTCCCTATGGCTACACCTTC. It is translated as CASSQDRKGPYGYTF.

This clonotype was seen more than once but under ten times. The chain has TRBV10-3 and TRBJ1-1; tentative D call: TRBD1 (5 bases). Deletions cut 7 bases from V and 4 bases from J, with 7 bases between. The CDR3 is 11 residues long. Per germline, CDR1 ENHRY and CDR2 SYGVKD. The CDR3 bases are TGTGCCATCACGGGGGGCACTGAAGCTTTCTTT. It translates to CAITGGTEAFF.

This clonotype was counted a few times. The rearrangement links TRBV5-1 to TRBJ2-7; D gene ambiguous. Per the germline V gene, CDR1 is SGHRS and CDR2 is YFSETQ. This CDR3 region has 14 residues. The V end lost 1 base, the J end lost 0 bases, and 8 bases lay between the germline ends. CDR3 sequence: CASSLRYRSYEQYF. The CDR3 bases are TGCGCCAGCAGCTTGAGGTATCGCTCCTACGAGCAGTACTTC.

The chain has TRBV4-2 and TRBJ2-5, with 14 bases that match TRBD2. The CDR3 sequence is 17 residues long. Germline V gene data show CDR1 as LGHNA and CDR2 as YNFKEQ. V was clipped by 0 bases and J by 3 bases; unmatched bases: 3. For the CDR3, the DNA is TGTGCCAGCAGCCAAGACCCGGGACTAGCGGGAGAAGAGACCCAGTACTTC. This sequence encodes CASSQDPGLAGEETQYF.

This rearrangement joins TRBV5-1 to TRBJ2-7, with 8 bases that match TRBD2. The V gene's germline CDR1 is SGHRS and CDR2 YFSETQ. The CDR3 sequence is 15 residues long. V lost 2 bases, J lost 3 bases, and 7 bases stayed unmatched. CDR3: CASSFEGLAGYEQYF. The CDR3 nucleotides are TGCGCCAGCAGCTTCGAGGGGCTAGCGGGCTACGAGCAGTACTTC.